This passage covers 6 T cell receptor beta chains from one sample sequenced in a study of beta chain features in type 1 diabetes. Study results and caveats: When Type 1 diabetes patients were examined, their TCRB CDR3s proved moderately but significantly shorter in all four CD4+ subsets.

These receptors lack a known antigen. The whole isolated RNA underwent reverse transcription, so sequencing captured expressed TCRB transcripts. Profiling relied on immunoSEQ multiplex PCR, and the TCRdb table lists in-frame clones only, not all of them. The table lists 100,000 to 150,000 clones, 15% to 20% of them singletons. The specimen sequenced was central memory CD4+ T cells from blood. Receptors were obtained from a man between 18 and 29 years old with type 1 diabetes.

This clone was seen a few times. The CDR3 region is CASALRQEGNIQYF. In DNA, the CDR3 is TGTGCCAGCGCCCTGAGACAGGAGGGAAACATTCAGTACTTC. V usage is TRBV7-2 and J usage is TRBJ2-4; TRBD1 or TRBD2 may be the D gene (6 bases each). The germline V gene encodes CDR1 SGHTA and CDR2 FQGNSA. V dropped 8 bases and J dropped 6 bases, with 17 bases sitting between them. The CDR3 spans 14 residues.

The J gene is TRBJ1-1, the V gene TRBV5-1, with 9 positions matching TRBD1. J was trimmed by 3 bases and V by 6 bases; bases with no gene match: 9. Germline CDR1 and CDR2: SGHRS and YFSETQ. The CDR3 totals 15 residues. CDR3 DNA sequence: TGCGCCAGCAAGTCACAGGGGGCGCCTGACACTGAAGCTTTCTTT. Translation gives CASKSQGAPDTEAFF. The variable domain in full, completed from reference TRBV5-1 and TRBJ1-1, reads KAGVTQTPRYLIKTRGQQVTLSCSPISGHRSVSWYQQTPGQGLQFLFEYFSETQRNKGNFPGRFSGRQFSNSRSEMNVSTLELGDSALYLCASKSQGAPDTEAFFGQGTRLTVV.

This clone has ten or more counts. The chain combines TRBV6-1 with TRBJ2-4; 10 bases fit TRBD1. Germline V gives CDR1 MNHNS, CDR2 SASEGT. There are 16 residues in the CDR3. After removal of 0 bases from V and 8 bases from J, the junction contained 7 bases not matched to a gene. The CDR3 region is CASSEASTGGIDIQYF. The CDR3 region has the DNA TGTGCCAGCAGTGAAGCGTCGACAGGGGGCATAGACATTCAGTACTTC.

The chain joins TRBV29-1 to TRBJ2-7; 9 bases fit TRBD1. CDR1 is SQVTM, CDR2 ANQGSEA, per germline. The V segment lost 6 bases and the J segment 3 bases; nucleotides outside the gene matches: 3. CDR3 length equals 12 residues. CDR3 sequence reads: CSVPGQGYEQYF. CDR3 DNA sequence: TGCAGCGTCCCGGGACAGGGCTACGAGCAGTACTTC.

The sample holds many counts of this clone. The J gene is TRBJ2-5, the V gene TRBV29-1; no definite D call. This CDR3 spans 11 amino acids. Germline V gene lookup returns CDR1 SQVTM and CDR2 ANQGSEA. V was pared by 7 bases and J by 2 bases, with 8 bases between. The CDR3: CSGTDQETQYF. CDR3 bases: TGCAGCGGGACGGATCAAGAGACCCAGTACTTC.

This clone was picked up many times. The CDR3 region is CASSPWTGSTRNTEAFF. The CDR3 DNA follows: TGTGCCAGTAGTCCGTGGACAGGCTCCACCCGGAACACTGAAGCTTTCTTT. J is TRBJ1-1 and V is TRBV19; 7 bases agree with TRBD1. The length of the CDR3 is 17 residues. CDR1 is LNHDA, CDR2 SQIVND, per germline (reference sequence). V gave up 5 bases and J gave up 1 base; unmatched junction bases: 13.